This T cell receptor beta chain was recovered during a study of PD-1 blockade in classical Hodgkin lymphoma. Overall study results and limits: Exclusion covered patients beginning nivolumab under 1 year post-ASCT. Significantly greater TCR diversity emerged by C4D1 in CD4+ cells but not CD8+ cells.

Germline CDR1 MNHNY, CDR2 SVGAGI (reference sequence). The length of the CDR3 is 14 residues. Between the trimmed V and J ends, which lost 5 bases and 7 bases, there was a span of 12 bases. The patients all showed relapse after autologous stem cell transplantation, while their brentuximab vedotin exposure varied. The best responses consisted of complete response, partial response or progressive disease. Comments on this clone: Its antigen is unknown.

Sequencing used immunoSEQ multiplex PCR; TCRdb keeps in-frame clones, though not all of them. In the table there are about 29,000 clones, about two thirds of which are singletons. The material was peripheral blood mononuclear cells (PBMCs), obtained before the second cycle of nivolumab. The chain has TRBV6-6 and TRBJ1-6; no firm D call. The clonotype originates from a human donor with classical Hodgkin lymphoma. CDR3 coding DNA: TGTGCCAGCAGTGGGCCCGGGTCCAATTCACCCCTCCACTTT. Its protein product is CASSGPGSNSPLHF.